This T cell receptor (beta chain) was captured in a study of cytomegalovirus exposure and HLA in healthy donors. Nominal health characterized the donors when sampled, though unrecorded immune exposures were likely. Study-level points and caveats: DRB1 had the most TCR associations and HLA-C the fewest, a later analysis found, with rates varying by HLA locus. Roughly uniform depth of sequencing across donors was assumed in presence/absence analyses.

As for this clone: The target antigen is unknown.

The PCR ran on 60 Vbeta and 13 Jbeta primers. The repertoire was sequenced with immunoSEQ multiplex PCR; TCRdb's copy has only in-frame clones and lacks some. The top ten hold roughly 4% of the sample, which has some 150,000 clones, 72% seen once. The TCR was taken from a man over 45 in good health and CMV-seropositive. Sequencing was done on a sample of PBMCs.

The CDR3 nucleotides read TGCGCCAGCAGCTTGGCCGTCTCGACCGGGGAGCTGTTTTTT. This gives the protein CASSLAVSTGELFF. J is TRBJ2-2 and V is TRBV5-1; unclear D gene. The CDR3 length is 14 residues. Per germline, CDR1 SGHRS and CDR2 YFSETQ. Between the trimmed V and J ends, which lost 0 bases and 5 bases, there was a span of 8 bases.